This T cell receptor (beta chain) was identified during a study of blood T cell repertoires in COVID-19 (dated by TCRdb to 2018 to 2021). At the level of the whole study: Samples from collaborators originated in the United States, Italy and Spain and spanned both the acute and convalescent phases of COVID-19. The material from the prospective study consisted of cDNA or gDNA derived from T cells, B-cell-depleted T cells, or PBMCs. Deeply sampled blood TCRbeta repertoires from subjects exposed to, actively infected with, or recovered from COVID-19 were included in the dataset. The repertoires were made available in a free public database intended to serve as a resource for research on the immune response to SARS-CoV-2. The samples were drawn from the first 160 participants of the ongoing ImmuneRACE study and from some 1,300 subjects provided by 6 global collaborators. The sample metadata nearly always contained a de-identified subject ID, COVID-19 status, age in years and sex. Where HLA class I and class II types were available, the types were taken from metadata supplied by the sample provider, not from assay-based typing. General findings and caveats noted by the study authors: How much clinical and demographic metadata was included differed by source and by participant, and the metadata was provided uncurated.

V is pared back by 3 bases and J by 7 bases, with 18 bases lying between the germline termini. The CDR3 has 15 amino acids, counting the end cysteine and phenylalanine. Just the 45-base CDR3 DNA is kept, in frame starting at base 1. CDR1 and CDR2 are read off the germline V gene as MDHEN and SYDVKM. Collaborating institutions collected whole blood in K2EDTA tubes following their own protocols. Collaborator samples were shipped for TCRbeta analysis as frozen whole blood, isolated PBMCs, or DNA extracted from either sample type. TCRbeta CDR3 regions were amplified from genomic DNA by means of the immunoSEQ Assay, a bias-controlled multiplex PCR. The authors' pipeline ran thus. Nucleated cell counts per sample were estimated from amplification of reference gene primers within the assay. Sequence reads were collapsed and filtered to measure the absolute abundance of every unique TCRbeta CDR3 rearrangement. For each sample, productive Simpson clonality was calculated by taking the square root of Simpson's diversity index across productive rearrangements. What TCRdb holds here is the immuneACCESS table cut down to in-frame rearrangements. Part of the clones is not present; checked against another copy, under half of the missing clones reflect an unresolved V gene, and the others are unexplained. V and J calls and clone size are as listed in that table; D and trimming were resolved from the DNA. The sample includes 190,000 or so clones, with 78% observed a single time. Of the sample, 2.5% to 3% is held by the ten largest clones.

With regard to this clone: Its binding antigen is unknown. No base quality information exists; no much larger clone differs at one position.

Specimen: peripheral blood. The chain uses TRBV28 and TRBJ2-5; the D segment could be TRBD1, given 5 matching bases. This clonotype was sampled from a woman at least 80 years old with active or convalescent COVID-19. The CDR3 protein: CASSFARVPARTQYF. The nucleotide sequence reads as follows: TGTGCCAGCAGTTTCGCCAGGGTCCCCGCTCGGACCCAGTACTTC.